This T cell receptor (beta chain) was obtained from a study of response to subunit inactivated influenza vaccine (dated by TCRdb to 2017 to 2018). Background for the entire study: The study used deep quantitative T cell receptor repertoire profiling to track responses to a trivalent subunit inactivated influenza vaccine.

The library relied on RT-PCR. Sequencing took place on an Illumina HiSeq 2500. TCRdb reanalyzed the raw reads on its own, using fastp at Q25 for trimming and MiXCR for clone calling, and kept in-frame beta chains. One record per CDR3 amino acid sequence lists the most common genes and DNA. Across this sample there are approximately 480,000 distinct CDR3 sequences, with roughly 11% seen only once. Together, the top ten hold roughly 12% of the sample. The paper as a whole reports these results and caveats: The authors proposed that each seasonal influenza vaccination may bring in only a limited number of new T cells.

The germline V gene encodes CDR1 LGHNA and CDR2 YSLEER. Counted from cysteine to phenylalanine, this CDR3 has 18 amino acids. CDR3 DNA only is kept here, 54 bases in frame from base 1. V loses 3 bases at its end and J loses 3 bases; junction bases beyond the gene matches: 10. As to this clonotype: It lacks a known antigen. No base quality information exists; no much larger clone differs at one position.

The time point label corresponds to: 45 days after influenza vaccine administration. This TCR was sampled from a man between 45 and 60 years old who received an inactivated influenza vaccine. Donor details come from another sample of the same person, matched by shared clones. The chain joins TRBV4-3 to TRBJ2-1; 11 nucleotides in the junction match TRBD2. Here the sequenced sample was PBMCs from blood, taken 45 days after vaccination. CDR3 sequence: CASSQGLGTSGSYNEQFF. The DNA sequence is TGCGCCAGCAGCCAGGGACTAGGAACTAGCGGGAGCTACAATGAGCAGTTCTTC.